This T cell receptor beta chain was identified in a study of graft-versus-host responses after intestinal transplantation. The overall study: For two to four years after anti-thymocyte globulin induction, all recipients took tacrolimus and steroids.

Libraries were prepared by immunoSEQ multiplex PCR; TCRdb keeps only in-frame clonotypes and omits some of them. Among approximately 26,000 clones listed, 82% were seen once. Germline V gene lookup returns CDR1 MNHNS and CDR2 SASEGT. V was cut by 1 base and J by 7 bases, with 2 bases left in between. This CDR3 is built from 12 residues. A note on this clone: Its antigen is as yet unknown.

Sequences were derived from unstimulated CD4+ T cells sorted from spleen or lymph node cells, sampled before intestinal transplant. The receptor was isolated from a human donor who received an intestinal transplant. The V gene is TRBV6-1, the J gene TRBJ1-6; D is ambiguous. CDR3 amino acids: CASSEGNSPLHF. Written as DNA, the CDR3 is TGTGCCAGCAGTGAAGGGAATTCACCCCTCCACTTT.